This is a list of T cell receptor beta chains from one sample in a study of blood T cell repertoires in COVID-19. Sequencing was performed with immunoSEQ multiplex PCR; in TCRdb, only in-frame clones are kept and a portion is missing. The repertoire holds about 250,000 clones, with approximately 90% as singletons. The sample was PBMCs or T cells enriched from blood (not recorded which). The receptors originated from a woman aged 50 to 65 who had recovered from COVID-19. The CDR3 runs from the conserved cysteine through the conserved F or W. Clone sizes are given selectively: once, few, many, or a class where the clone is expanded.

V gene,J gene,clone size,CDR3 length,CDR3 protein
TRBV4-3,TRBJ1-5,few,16,CASSQDLQGANQPQHF
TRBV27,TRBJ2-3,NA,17,CASILRGLPFSTDTQYF
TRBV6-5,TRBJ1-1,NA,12,CASSNTRGIAFF
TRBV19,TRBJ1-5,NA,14,CASLLGGAGQPQHF
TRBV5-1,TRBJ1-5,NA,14,CASSSDSGNQPQHF
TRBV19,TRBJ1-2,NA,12,CASTPSAGGYTF
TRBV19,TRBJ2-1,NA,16,CASNRGISAGGREQFF
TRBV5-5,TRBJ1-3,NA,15,CASSLGMADGNTIYF
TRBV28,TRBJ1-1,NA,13,CASRRQGVTEAFF
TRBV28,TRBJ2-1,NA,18,CASIRGLAGTGTGNEQFF
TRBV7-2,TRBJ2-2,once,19,CASSLFSTTSGRGGGELFF
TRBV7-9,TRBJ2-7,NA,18,CASSLGLAGALVSYEQYF
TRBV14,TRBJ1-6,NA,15,CASSWGQGKLSPLHF
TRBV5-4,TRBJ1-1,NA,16,CASSPPRGPGDTEAFF
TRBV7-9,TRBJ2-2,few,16,CASSPAIAVNTGELFF
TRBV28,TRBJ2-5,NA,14,CASSLYRGQETQYF
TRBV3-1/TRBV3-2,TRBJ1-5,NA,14,CASSLQYSNQPQHF
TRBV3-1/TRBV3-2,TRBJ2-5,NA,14,CASSQVQGEETQYF
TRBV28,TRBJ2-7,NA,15,CASSLPGTFAYEQYF
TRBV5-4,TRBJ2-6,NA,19,CASSSGTSGSVSGANVLTF
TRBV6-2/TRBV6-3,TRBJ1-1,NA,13,CASSYGQGIEAFF
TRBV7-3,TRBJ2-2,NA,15,CASSLTGDDTGELFF
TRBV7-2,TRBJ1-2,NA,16,CASSLRAGDLNYGYTF
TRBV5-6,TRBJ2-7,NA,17,CASSLEVSAGASYEQYF
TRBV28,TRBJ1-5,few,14,CASTKGGSGQPQHF
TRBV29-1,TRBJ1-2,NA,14,CSVDESGGAYGYTF